A single sample gave rise to the 14 T cell receptor beta chains below, sequenced in a study of blood T cell repertoires in COVID-19. Method: immunoSEQ multiplex PCR; TCRdb's copy keeps in-frame clones and lacks some. The data contain about 49,000 clones, roughly 89% of them seen just once; the ten biggest clones take up 1.6%. Sequencing was carried out using peripheral blood. The receptors stem from a man aged 45-60 years with acute or convalescent COVID-19.

V and J are TRBV7-2 and TRBJ2-3; possibly TRBD2 for D (6 bases). This CDR3 comprises 15 residues. CDR1 SGHTA and CDR2 FQGNSA come from the germline V gene. Trimming removed 5 bases at V and 1 base at J, with 13 bases between. This CDR3 reads CASSGGRFRTDTQYF. The CDR3 DNA follows: TGTGCCAGCAGCGGGGGGAGGTTCCGCACAGATACGCAGTATTTT.

This clone was seen only a few times. The V and J genes are TRBV28 and TRBJ2-1; D ambiguous. Germline-derived CDR1 and CDR2 are MDHEN and SYDVKM. V shed 6 bases and J shed 6 bases, with 6 bases lying between them. The length of the CDR3 is 11 residues. CDR3 protein: CASRSLNEQFF. DNA of the CDR3: TGTGCCAGCAGATCCCTCAATGAGCAGTTCTTC.

The chain carries TRBV30 and TRBJ1-2; TRBD1 is a possible D gene (5 bases). The germline CDR1 and CDR2 sequences are GTSNPN and SVGIG (reference sequence). CDR3 length: 13 amino acids. Trimming cost V 5 bases and J 8 bases, with 18 bases left between them. CDR3 coding DNA: TGTGCCTGGGCCCGACGGGGGGTAGGCGGCTACACCTTC. Its translation: CAWARRGVGGYTF. Complete variable domain (other parts from reference TRBV30 and TRBJ1-2): SQTIHQWPATLVQPVGSPLSLECTVEGTSNPNLYWYRQAAGRGLQLLFYSVGIGQISSEVPQNLSASRPQDRQFILSSKKLLLSDSGFYLCAWARRGVGGYTFGSGTRLTVV.

J is TRBJ1-2 and V is TRBV10-2, with 10 positions matching TRBD1. After removal of 7 bases from V and 7 bases from J, the junction contained 18 bases not matched to a gene. CDR1 is WSHSY, CDR2 SAAADI, per germline. CDR3 length: 17 residues. The CDR3 region is CASTGAGQGRNQGGYTF. The CDR3, as DNA: TGCGCCAGCACCGGAGCGGGACAGGGGCGAAATCAGGGTGGCTACACCTTC.

The sample holds a few counts of this clone. Other nucleotide sequences in the sample specify the same CDR3. The V call is TRBV5-1, the J call TRBJ1-2; a possible D gene is TRBD1 (6 bases). The CDR3 covers 13 residues. The germline V and J ends were trimmed by 0 bases and 6 bases, with 9 bases remaining between them. Germline V gene lookup returns CDR1 SGHRS and CDR2 YFSETQ. The CDR3 loop reads CASSLAGADGYTF. The CDR3 nucleotides read TGCGCCAGCAGCTTGGCAGGGGCGGATGGCTACACCTTC. The full variable domain, rest sourced from reference TRBV5-1 and TRBJ1-2, is KAGVTQTPRYLIKTRGQQVTLSCSPISGHRSVSWYQQTPGQGLQFLFEYFSETQRNKGNFPGRFSGRQFSNSRSEMNVSTLELGDSALYLCASSLAGADGYTFGSGTRLTVV.

This chain connects TRBV14 to TRBJ1-6; weak D call: TRBD1 (5 bases). Trimming shortened V by 2 bases and J by 10 bases, and 15 bases separated the two germline ends. The germline CDR1 and CDR2 sequences are SGHDN and FVKESK. The CDR3 sequence is 15 residues long. CDR3 sequence (DNA): TGTGCCAGCAGCCAACGGAGCGGGCAGGGCTCACCCCTCCACTTT. This translates into CASSQRSGQGSPLHF.

The chain couples TRBV6-2 or TRBV6-3 to TRBJ2-3; weak D call: TRBD1 (6 bases). Per the germline V gene, CDR1 is MNHEY and CDR2 is SVGEGT. The V and J ends lost 4 bases and 1 base respectively, with 12 bases between them. The CDR3 is 15 amino acids. Here the CDR3 reads CASSFQGSGTDTQYF. In nucleotides, the CDR3 is TGTGCCAGCAGTTTTCAGGGGTCGGGCACAGATACGCAGTATTTT.

The chain has TRBV6-2 or TRBV6-3 and TRBJ1-5, with TRBD1 as a possible D gene (5 bases). The CDR3 is made up of 18 amino acids. V dropped 4 bases and J dropped 0 bases, with 19 bases sitting between them. Germline CDR1 and CDR2: MNHEY and SVGEGT. This CDR3 reads CASSSYGGEGHSNQPQHF. The CDR3 nucleotides read TGTGCCAGCAGTTCCTACGGGGGGGAGGGCCATAGCAATCAGCCCCAGCATTTT.

The gene calls are TRBV11-2 and TRBJ2-6; tentative D call: TRBD1 (5 bases). Looked up from germline, CDR1 is SGHAT and CDR2 is FQNNGV. Trimming removed 4 bases at V and 1 base at J, with 14 bases between. CDR3 size: 17 residues. Here the CDR3 reads CASSSVATASGANVLTF. Written as DNA, the CDR3 is TGTGCCAGCAGCTCCGTCGCGACAGCTTCTGGGGCCAACGTCCTGACTTTC.

V and J are TRBV3-1 (or the pseudogene TRBV3-2) and TRBJ2-5; 9 positions match TRBD1. This CDR3 spans 16 amino acids. The germline V gene encodes CDR1 LGHDT and CDR2 YNNKEL (reference sequence). The V segment lost 4 bases and the J segment 12 bases; nucleotides outside the gene matches: 18. CDR3 loop: CASSRPDRGRPKDEYF. The CDR3 nucleotides read TGTGCCAGCAGCCGGCCGGACAGGGGTCGCCCAAAGGATGAGTACTTC.

The chain is built from TRBV14 and TRBJ2-1; 7 nucleotides match TRBD2. The J segment lost 8 bases and the V segment lost 4 bases, leaving 11 bases of the junction unmatched. The CDR3 has 15 amino acids. Per germline, CDR1 SGHDN and CDR2 FVKESK. The CDR3 loop is CASSLIGTSVHEQFF. The CDR3 DNA is TGTGCCAGCAGCCTAATCGGAACTAGCGTCCATGAGCAGTTCTTC.

CDR3 sequence reads: CASSQGQSYGYTF. As DNA, the CDR3 is TGCGCCAGCAGCCAAGGACAGTCATATGGCTACACCTTC. The chain uses TRBV4-1 and TRBJ1-2, with a tentative D call TRBD1 (5 bases). This CDR3 contains 13 residues. The V end was cut by 1 base, the J end by 5 bases, with 8 bases between. The germline V gene has CDR1 MGHRA and CDR2 YSYEKL.

The chain has TRBV2 and TRBJ2-7, with D possibly matching TRBD2 (6 bases). CDR3 length: 12 residues. V was shortened by 7 bases and J by 1 base, with 8 bases between the two germline ends. The germline gives CDR1 SNHLY, CDR2 FYNNEI. CDR3 amino acids: CASTAGSYEQYF. Written as DNA, the CDR3 is TGTGCCAGCACGGCGGGATCCTACGAGCAGTACTTC.

The chain uses TRBV25-1 and TRBJ2-3, with TRBD2 matching 7 bases. The germline gives CDR1 MGHDK, CDR2 SYGVNS. The CDR3 contains 16 residues. J gave up 1 base and V 1 base, and 5 bases lay outside the gene matches. The CDR3 nucleotides are TGTGCCAGCAGTGAATTTTCGGGGAGGGGCACAGATACGCAGTATTTT. Residues: CASSEFSGRGTDTQYF.